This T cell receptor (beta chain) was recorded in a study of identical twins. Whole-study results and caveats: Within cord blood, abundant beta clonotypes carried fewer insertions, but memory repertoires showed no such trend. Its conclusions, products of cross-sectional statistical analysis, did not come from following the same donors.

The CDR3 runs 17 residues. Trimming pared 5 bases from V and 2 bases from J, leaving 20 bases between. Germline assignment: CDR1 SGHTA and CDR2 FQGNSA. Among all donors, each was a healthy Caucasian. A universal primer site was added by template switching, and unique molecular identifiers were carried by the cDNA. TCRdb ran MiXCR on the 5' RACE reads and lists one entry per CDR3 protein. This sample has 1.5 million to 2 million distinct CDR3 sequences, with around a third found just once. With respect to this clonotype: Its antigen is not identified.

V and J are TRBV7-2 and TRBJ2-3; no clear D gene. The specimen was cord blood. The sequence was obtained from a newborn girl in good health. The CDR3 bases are TGTGCCAGCAGCCCCCAAGATTGGCAGACGCTCACAGATACGCAGTATTTT. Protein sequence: CASSPQDWQTLTDTQYF.